This is a list of T cell receptor beta chains from one sample in a study of T-cell memory formation after mild COVID-19. TCRdb used MiXCR to reprocess the 5' RACE reads, holding one entry per CDR3 protein. The sample contains tens of thousands of distinct CDR3 sequences, 10% to 15% of which appear only once. The sample taken for sequencing was PBMCs or a T cell subset sorted from them (not recorded which). The receptor set was obtained from a man between 18 and 35 years old who had mild COVID-19 (a few samples of this study predate the infection). Cell type and time point are not known. Each CDR3 is given with its conserved first and last residue. A D gene is named only where the DNA matches it firmly. A row's size may be missing; if present it is once, few, many or a size class.

TRBV18,NA,TRBJ1-2,TRBD1,CASSSIDRAGGYTF,TGTGCCAGCTCATCGATCGACAGGGCGGGAGGCTACACCTTC
TRBV7-9,NA,TRBJ2-1,TRBD1,CASSLGDRGHGEQFF,TGTGCCAGCAGCTTAGGGGACAGGGGGCATGGTGAGCAGTTCTTC
TRBV4-1,many,TRBJ2-1,TRBD2,CASSQANTAGMVYNEQFF,TGCGCCAGCAGCCAAGCCAATACAGCGGGGATGGTCTACAATGAGCAGTTCTTC
TRBV6-1,few,TRBJ1-4,NA,CASSGHEKLFF,TGTGCCAGCAGTGGACATGAAAAACTGTTTTTT
TRBV2,NA,TRBJ2-7,NA,CASSDAGYEQYF,TGTGCCAGCAGTGATGCCGGCTACGAGCAGTACTTC
TRBV5-1,NA,TRBJ1-2,NA,CASRPDSGTDGYTF,TGCGCCAGCAGGCCGGACTCAGGGACCGATGGCTACACCTTC
TRBV30,few,TRBJ1-5,NA,CAWSGGSGGNQPQHF,TGTGCCTGGAGTGGGGGGAGTGGGGGCAATCAGCCCCAGCATTTT
TRBV2,many,TRBJ2-7,NA,CASTQGGHLYEQYF,TGTGCCAGCACTCAGGGGGGACACCTATACGAGCAGTACTTC
TRBV2,NA,TRBJ1-4,NA,CASSARKPAEKLFF,TGTGCCAGCAGTGCGAGGAAGCCGGCTGAAAAACTGTTTTTT
TRBV6-2/TRBV6-3,many,TRBJ2-3,NA,CASRRLDTQYF,TGTGCCAGCAGGCGTCTCGATACGCAGTATTTT
TRBV12-3/TRBV12-4,medium-sized,TRBJ2-3,NA,CASSSQGGTQYF,TGTGCCAGCAGTTCCCAGGGGGGAACGCAGTATTTT
TRBV6-5,many,TRBJ2-1,NA,CASSYAVPTYNEQFF,TGTGCCAGCAGTTACGCGGTGCCAACCTACAATGAGCAGTTCTTC